This TCR beta chain stems from a study of glioma-infiltrating T cells after dendritic cell vaccination (dated by TCRdb to between 2015 and 2016). About the full investigation: The cohort comprised around 15 glioblastoma patients from Phase I and II dendritic cell vaccination trials, 9 newly diagnosed and 6 with recurrent disease. The vaccine was prepared from monocyte-derived dendritic cells that were cultured for seven days with IL-4 and GM-CSF and then pulsed overnight with autologous tumor lysate. Survival after dendritic cell vaccination was correlated with TCR sequencing metrics, such as TIL content and the overlap between tumor and blood repertoires. Tumor-infiltrating lymphocyte content was quantified and tumor and blood repertoires were compared in dendritic cell-vaccinated glioblastoma patients by deep sequencing of TCR beta CDR3 regions. Three intradermal dendritic cell vaccine injections were administered to patients at biweekly intervals in the arm below the axilla. Between 2003 and 2012, the patients were given dendritic cell vaccination pulsed with autologous tumor lysate.

Measured from the cysteine to the phenylalanine, the CDR3 is 16 residues long. Only the CDR3 portion is preserved as DNA: 48 bases, with reading frame beginning at the first base. As encoded in the germline V gene (reference sequence), CDR1 is LNHDA while CDR2 is SQIVND. The germline V and J ends show losses of 4 bases and 3 bases respectively, and no gene match explains 10 bases of the junction. What the research found in general, with its limitations: The three-group TCR overlap response model was described as speculative and requiring prospective validation. The cohort was small and heterogeneous, with few patients having full blood and tumor sets and even fewer initial-recurrent tumor pairs. Higher estimated pretreatment TIL content predicted longer time to progression and overall survival after dendritic cell vaccination. TCR clonality showed no direct relationship with survival, which suggests that a diverse polyclonal response may matter.

Note on this clone: Its antigen specificity is not known. No much larger clone is present one base from it, and per-base qualities are unavailable.

To be selected, patients needed enough residual fresh-frozen tumor tissue and more than two years of available survival data. None of the glioblastoma patients carried an isocitrate dehydrogenase mutation, although molecular status otherwise varied. PBMC were collected before vaccination, two weeks after the third vaccination, and at tumor progression if progression occurred. Genomic DNA was extracted with the Qiagen DNeasy Blood extraction Kit. TCRB CDR3 regions were amplified from roughly 1.8 ug genomic DNA, or all available DNA if less, using the immunoSEQ assay. Multiplex PCR used 60 forward primers for TCR V beta segments and 13 reverse primers for J beta segments. To estimate reads per starting template, synthetic control templates were spiked into each sample at limiting dilution. The Illumina HiSeq System generated 87 bp sequencing reads. The paper's processing steps were these. PCR and sequencing errors were removed by a nearest neighbor algorithm that merged closely related sequences. TCR overlap was defined as the percentage of unique tumor TCR beta sequences that were also found in the peripheral blood of the same patient. The table was pulled from immuneACCESS by TCRdb, which kept in-frame rearrangements only. Such tables lose some clones; where checked, under half of the loss comes from unresolved V genes, and the rest has no known cause. Clonal size and the V and J genes are those of that table, whereas D and trimming came from the DNA. The sample table lists about 92,000 clones, 65% to 90% of them with a count of one. The top ten hold less than 20% of the sample.

The sequencing used blood, collected before dendritic cell vaccination. This clonotype was obtained from a human donor with glioblastoma. The chain is made from TRBV19 and TRBJ2-7, and 9 junction bases match TRBD1. The DNA sequence follows: TGTGCCAGTAGTACGCCCGCCGGGACAGGGTACTACGAGCAGTACTTC. Its product reads: CASSTPAGTGYYEQYF.